This section outlines one TCR beta chain sequence together with its context. This sample is drawn from a study of blood T cell repertoires in COVID-19. Germline V CDR1 and CDR2: SGHTA, FQGNSA. The V and J ends lost 1 base and 5 bases respectively, with 11 bases between them. This CDR3 comprises 15 residues. Only in-frame clones appear in the TCRdb table, and some are missing; sequencing was by immunoSEQ multiplex PCR. This table holds 190,000 or so clones, about 87% found once. V and J are TRBV7-2 and TRBJ1-4; tentative D call: TRBD1 (5 bases). The receptor was isolated from a woman aged 18-29 years who had recovered from COVID-19. Sequenced input: peripheral blood. The chain's CDR3 is CASSLEGLENEKLFF. The CDR3 DNA reads as TGTGCCAGCAGCTTAGAGGGACTTGAGAATGAAAAACTGTTTTTT.